The 30 T cell receptor beta chains presented below share a single source sample, sequenced in a study of T-cell reconstitution after alpha-beta-depleted transplantation in children. The library targeted TCRbeta and was prepared with unique molecular identifiers. Using its own MiXCR run on the PCR reads, TCRdb lists one record per CDR3 protein. The table lists around 230,000 distinct CDR3 sequences, approximately 17% of them singletons. Source: PBMCs, mostly from graft donor cells, taken 360 days after TCRalphabeta/CD19-depleted stem cell transplant. Receptor source: a male patient between 2 and 10 years old who had a stem cell transplant for acute lymphoblastic leukemia, so the T cells may come from the graft donor.

CDR3 residues: CASSQGTISSYEQYF. DNA for the CDR3: TGTGCCAGCAGCCAAGGGACAATAAGCTCCTACGAGCAGTACTTC. The genes are TRBV3-1 and TRBJ2-7; D may be TRBD1 (5 bases). Per the germline V gene, CDR1 is LGHDT and CDR2 is YNNKEL (reference sequence). CDR3 size: 15 residues. Trimming pared 1 base from V and 0 bases from J, leaving 10 bases between.

This rearrangement joins TRBV18 to TRBJ1-1, with D unresolved. The CDR3 contains 15 residues. Deletions cut 0 bases from V and 1 base from J, with 9 bases between. Looked up from germline, CDR1 is KGHSH and CDR2 is LQKENI. CDR3 residues: CASSPPVYKNTEAFF. The CDR3 nucleotides read TGTGCCAGCTCACCACCGGTTTACAAGAACACTGAAGCTTTCTTT.

The chain carries TRBV2 and TRBJ2-1; TRBD2 matches 8 bases. The V and J ends lost 6 bases and 1 base, in that order; junction bases with no gene match: 8. CDR3 length: 16 residues. Germline-derived CDR1 and CDR2 are SNHLY and FYNNEI. CDR3 protein: CASSLLGLGSYNEQFF. The CDR3 DNA is TGTGCCAGCAGCCTTTTGGGACTAGGTTCCTACAATGAGCAGTTCTTC.

This clonotype has just a few counts. This chain links TRBV3-1 with TRBJ2-1, with D possibly called TRBD1 or TRBD2 (5 bases each). Germline CDR1 reads LGHDT; CDR2 reads YNNKEL (reference sequence). The CDR3 has 17 amino acids. V gave up 0 bases and J gave up 6 bases, with 18 bases separating them. DNA for the CDR3: TGTGCCAGCAGCCAAGACCGGGGCTACGGTGAGGGCAATGAGCAGTTCTTC. Amino acids: CASSQDRGYGEGNEQFF.

This clonotype has just a few counts. The rearrangement joins TRBV29-1 to TRBJ2-7; D gene unclear. This CDR3 has 14 residues. Germline assignment: CDR1 SQVTM and CDR2 ANQGSEA. V gave up 5 bases and J gave up 1 base, with 15 bases separating them. CDR3 bases: TGCAGCGTTCGAAATCAATATGGGTCCTACGAGCAGTACTTC. Its translation: CSVRNQYGSYEQYF.

This clonotype was seen ten or more times. The chain uses TRBV6-2 or TRBV6-3 and TRBJ2-2; D unresolved. Germline V gene sequence: CDR1 MNHEY, CDR2 SVGEGT. The germline V and J ends were trimmed by 1 base and 0 bases, with 9 bases remaining between them. This CDR3 comprises 16 residues. The CDR3 here is CASSYLRRTNTGELFF. Written as DNA, the CDR3 is TGTGCCAGCAGTTACTTGAGGCGTACGAACACCGGGGAGCTGTTTTTT.

The chain is built from TRBV7-9 and TRBJ2-3; TRBD1 aligns across 7 bases. Germline V gene sequence: CDR1 SEHNR, CDR2 FQNEAQ (reference sequence). This CDR3 is built from 15 residues. V shed 6 bases and J 4 bases; nucleotides not matched to a gene: 10. The CDR3 here is CASRLQTGVADTQYF. The CDR3 DNA follows: TGTGCCAGCAGACTACAAACAGGGGTTGCAGATACGCAGTATTTT.

The J gene is TRBJ2-5, the V gene TRBV20-1, with unresolved D. The germline gives CDR1 DFQATT, CDR2 SNEGSKA (reference sequence). V lost 5 bases, J lost 2 bases, and 12 bases lay in between. The CDR3 runs 13 residues. DNA of the CDR3: TGCAGTGCTGAACAGATACTGCAAGAGACCCAGTACTTC. It yields the protein CSAEQILQETQYF.

The J gene is TRBJ2-4, the V gene TRBV29-1; a weak D match, TRBD2 (6 bases). V was pared by 4 bases and J by 8 bases, with 21 bases between. The CDR3 consists of 15 residues. CDR1 is SQVTM, CDR2 ANQGSEA, per germline. DNA of the CDR3: TGCAGCGTTGTCCGGGACGCCTCGACGGGGGACATTCAGTACTTC. Its protein is CSVVRDASTGDIQYF. Based on the CDR3 plus reference TRBV29-1 and TRBJ2-4, the full variable domain is SAVISQKPSRDICQRGTSLTIQCQVDSQVTMMFWYRQQPGQSLTLIATANQGSEATYESGFVIDKFPISRPNLTFSTLTVSNMSPEDSSIYLCSVVRDASTGDIQYFGAGTRLSVL.

The rearrangement joins TRBV5-1 to TRBJ1-2, with D uncertain. Germline V gene lookup returns CDR1 SGHRS and CDR2 YFSETQ. The V and J ends lost 2 bases and 8 bases respectively, with 7 bases between them. CDR3 size: 11 residues. CDR3 in DNA: TGCGCCAGCAGCTTCGGGTGGGGCTACACCTTC. It translates to CASSFGWGYTF. The full variable domain, in which reference TRBV5-1 and TRBJ1-2 provide the parts outside the CDR3, is KAGVTQTPRYLIKTRGQQVTLSCSPISGHRSVSWYQQTPGQGLQFLFEYFSETQRNKGNFPGRFSGRQFSNSRSEMNVSTLELGDSALYLCASSFGWGYTFGSGTRLTVV.

A note on this clonotype: One end of the junction fails to match germline, which may point to a read error. The rearrangement links TRBV9 to TRBJ2-7; D remains unclear. Germline values: CDR1 SGDLS, CDR2 YYNGEE. This CDR3 has 14 residues. CDR3: CASSVVPSTYEEYF. The CDR3, as DNA: TGTGCCAGCAGCGTTGTTCCTTCGACCTACGAGGAGTACTTC.

This clonotype was seen only a few times. The chain has TRBV19 and TRBJ2-2; the D gene could be TRBD1 or TRBD2 (5 bases each). V was cut by 7 bases and J by 2 bases, with 14 bases left in between. Germline V gives CDR1 LNHDA, CDR2 SQIVND (reference sequence). The CDR3 runs to 15 residues. CDR3 amino acids: CASNPGRGNTGELFF. CDR3 coding DNA: TGTGCCAGTAACCCGGGAAGGGGCAACACCGGGGAGCTGTTTTTT.

As concerns this clonotype: One end of the junction does not line up with germline, which may come from a read error. The CDR3 loop reads CASSQYTSGRSVF. CDR3 nucleotide sequence: TGTGCCAGCAGCCAATATACTAGCGGGAGGTCTGTCTTC. The chain couples TRBV7-2 to TRBJ2-1, with 12 bases fitting TRBD2. This CDR3 region has 13 residues. CDR1 is SGHTA and CDR2 is FQGNSA in the germline V gene.

This clonotype was seen more than once but under ten times. The rearrangement uses TRBV7-6 and TRBJ2-7; tentatively, D is TRBD1 (5 bases). V dropped 2 bases and J dropped 6 bases, with 11 bases sitting between them. The CDR3 has 13 residues. CDR1 and CDR2 (germline): SGHVS, FNYEAQ. The CDR3 DNA follows: TGTGCCAGCAGCTTATTAATAGGGGTCGAGCAGTACTTC. Translating gives CASSLLIGVEQYF.

This clonotype has just a few counts. The V gene is TRBV10-1, the J gene TRBJ2-2; possible D gene TRBD2, 6 bases. Deletions cut 1 base from V and 0 bases from J, with 12 bases between. Germline-derived CDR1 and CDR2 are WNHNN and SYGVQD (reference sequence). The CDR3 length is 17 residues. The CDR3 loop reads CASSELRGTSNTGELFF. For the CDR3, the DNA is TGCGCCAGCAGTGAGTTACGGGGGACCTCGAACACCGGGGAGCTGTTTTTT.

This chain links TRBV5-5 with TRBJ1-5; D is unresolved. Trimming left V 5 bases short and J 5 bases short, with 14 bases between. The germline CDR1 and CDR2 sequences are SGHKS and YYEKEE (reference sequence). The CDR3 spans 14 residues. This CDR3 reads CASSPGGSHQPQHF. The CDR3 DNA follows: TGTGCCAGCAGTCCAGGTGGGTCTCATCAGCCCCAGCATTTT.

This clonotype has more than one count but fewer than ten. The chain employs TRBV27 and TRBJ2-5; no reliable D call. There are 14 residues in the CDR3. V was pared by 5 bases and J by 1 base, with 11 bases between. In germline, CDR1 is MNHEY, CDR2 SMNVEV (reference sequence). CDR3 amino acids: CASSPIGGQETQYF. CDR3 sequence (DNA): TGTGCCAGCAGTCCCATTGGCGGCCAAGAGACCCAGTACTTC.

The chain links TRBV7-2 to TRBJ1-1, with TRBD1 matching 8 bases. V gave up 4 bases and J gave up 7 bases; unmatched junction bases: 2. Germline CDR1 is SGHTA and CDR2 is FQGNSA. The CDR3 has 12 residues. In DNA form, the CDR3 reads TGTGCCAGCAGCTCAGGGACAGGTGAAGCTTTCTTT. Translating it yields CASSSGTGEAFF.

The rearrangement joins TRBV7-2 to TRBJ2-2; 10 bases line up with TRBD2. CDR1 and CDR2 from the germline V gene are SGHTA and FQGNSA. This CDR3 has 16 residues. Losses at the gene ends were 1 base for V and 3 bases for J; bases not matched to a gene: 2. The CDR3 sequence: CASSLVAGGDTGELFF. As DNA, the CDR3 is TGTGCCAGCAGCTTAGTAGCGGGAGGAGACACCGGGGAGCTGTTTTTT.

This chain links TRBV5-1 with TRBJ2-7; tentative D call: TRBD2 (5 bases). This CDR3 region has 12 residues. Germline lookup yields CDR1 SGHRS and CDR2 YFSETQ. With 4 bases removed from V and 6 bases from J, the gap between germline ends came to 11 bases. Here the CDR3 reads CASSRGGCEQYF. For the CDR3, the DNA is TGCGCCAGCAGCAGAGGAGGCTGCGAGCAGTACTTC.

The chain recombines TRBV30 with TRBJ1-1, with D perhaps matching TRBD1 (6 bases). Germline lookup yields CDR1 GTSNPN and CDR2 SVGIG (reference sequence). The V and J ends lost 3 bases and 6 bases respectively, with 20 bases between them. This CDR3 region has 15 residues. The CDR3 nucleotides are TGTGCCTGGAGGGCCCGGGCAGGGGAAAGGGCTGAAGCTTTCTTT. Translating it yields CAWRARAGERAEAFF. The full variable domain, in which reference TRBV30 and TRBJ1-1 provide the parts outside the CDR3, is SQTIHQWPATLVQPVGSPLSLECTVEGTSNPNLYWYRQAAGRGLQLLFYSVGIGQISSEVPQNLSASRPQDRQFILSSKKLLLSDSGFYLCAWRARAGERAEAFFGQGTRLTVV.

This clonotype appeared a few times. The rearrangement joins TRBV11-2 to TRBJ1-2; D might be TRBD1 (5 bases). The CDR3 is made up of 19 amino acids. CDR1 is SGHAT, CDR2 FQNNGV, per germline. V was cut by 3 bases and J by 1 base, with 24 bases left in between. CDR3 sequence reads: CASSLGPLRPKGFNYGYTF. The CDR3 DNA reads TGTGCCAGCAGCTTGGGGCCCCTAAGGCCCAAGGGGTTTAACTATGGCTACACCTTC.

V is TRBV20-1 and J is TRBJ1-1; 7 nucleotides line up with TRBD1. V lost 2 bases to trimming and J lost 3 bases; unmatched junction nucleotides: 9. Germline assignment: CDR1 DFQATT and CDR2 SNEGSKA (reference sequence). CDR3 length equals 15 residues. The CDR3 region is CSARLPRTGDTEAFF. The CDR3 DNA follows: TGCAGTGCTAGACTCCCCAGGACAGGTGACACTGAAGCTTTCTTT.

This clonotype was counted between two and nine times. The CDR3 sequence is CASSLVWPGNTEAFF. CDR3 DNA: TGCGCCAGCAGCTTGGTTTGGCCAGGGAACACTGAAGCTTTCTTT. V usage is TRBV5-1 and J usage is TRBJ1-1, with D hard to call. Germline CDR1 reads SGHRS; CDR2 reads YFSETQ. The CDR3 spans 15 residues. The V gene lost 0 bases and the J gene lost 1 base, with 10 bases spanning the gap.

This clonotype appeared a few times. This chain connects TRBV5-1 to TRBJ1-1; D possibly corresponds to TRBD1 (5 bases). The CDR3 runs 14 residues. In germline, CDR1 is SGHRS, CDR2 YFSETQ. The germline V and J ends were trimmed by 3 bases and 3 bases, with 12 bases remaining between them. DNA for the CDR3: TGCGCCAGCAGCTCCGACAGATTGCACACTGAAGCTTTCTTT. It specifies CASSSDRLHTEAFF. Filled out from reference TRBV5-1 and TRBJ1-1, the complete variable domain reads KAGVTQTPRYLIKTRGQQVTLSCSPISGHRSVSWYQQTPGQGLQFLFEYFSETQRNKGNFPGRFSGRQFSNSRSEMNVSTLELGDSALYLCASSSDRLHTEAFFGQGTRLTVV.

This clonotype was counted a few times. The V and J genes are TRBV7-8 and TRBJ2-5; D may match TRBD1 or TRBD2 (5 bases each). CDR1 SGHVS and CDR2 FQNEAQ come from the germline V gene. The CDR3 sequence is 17 residues long. V was cut by 3 bases and J by 1 base, with 18 bases left in between. CDR3 DNA sequence: TGTGCCAGCAGCTTTCCCGTTGGGACCCCGTTCCAAGAGACCCAGTACTTC. It yields the protein CASSFPVGTPFQETQYF.

The gene calls are TRBV10-3 and TRBJ2-5; D unclear. Trimming pared 3 bases from V and 0 bases from J, leaving 5 bases between. Germline V gene data show CDR1 as ENHRY and CDR2 as SYGVKD. There are 13 residues in the CDR3. In DNA, the CDR3 is TGTGCCATCAGTGACAGGTACCAAGAGACCCAGTACTTC. Protein product: CAISDRYQETQYF.

The table lists this clonotype with a few counts. The junction departs from the called germline gene at one end, perhaps through a read error. The chain links TRBV10-1 to TRBJ2-2, with 9 bases fitting TRBD1. The CDR3 consists of 16 residues. Per the germline V gene, CDR1 is WNHNN and CDR2 is SYGVQD (reference sequence). DNA of the CDR3: TGCGCCAGCAGCCCGTCCGGGACAGGGAACGCCGGGGAGCTGTTTTTT. Amino acids: CASSPSGTGNAGELFF.

This clonotype is labeled medium-sized (0.01 to 0.1%). V usage is TRBV6-2 or TRBV6-3 and J usage is TRBJ2-2, with 8 bases identical to TRBD1. Germline CDR1 and CDR2: MNHEY and SVGEGT. The CDR3 sequence is 16 residues long. Losses at the gene ends were 5 bases for V and 6 bases for J; bases not matched to a gene: 11. Written as DNA, the CDR3 is TGTGCCAGCAGTGACGACAGGGGTGCCGGCGCCGGGGAGCTGTTTTTT. Amino acids: CASSDDRGAGAGELFF.

The genes are TRBV20-1 and TRBJ2-1; the match to TRBD2 covers 10 bases. Germline values: CDR1 DFQATT, CDR2 SNEGSKA (reference sequence). V lost 7 bases and J lost 10; bases outside the gene matches: 7. The CDR3 is 12 amino acids. The CDR3, as DNA: TGCAGTGTCGATAGCGGGGGGTACGAGCAGTTCTTC. As protein: CSVDSGGYEQFF.